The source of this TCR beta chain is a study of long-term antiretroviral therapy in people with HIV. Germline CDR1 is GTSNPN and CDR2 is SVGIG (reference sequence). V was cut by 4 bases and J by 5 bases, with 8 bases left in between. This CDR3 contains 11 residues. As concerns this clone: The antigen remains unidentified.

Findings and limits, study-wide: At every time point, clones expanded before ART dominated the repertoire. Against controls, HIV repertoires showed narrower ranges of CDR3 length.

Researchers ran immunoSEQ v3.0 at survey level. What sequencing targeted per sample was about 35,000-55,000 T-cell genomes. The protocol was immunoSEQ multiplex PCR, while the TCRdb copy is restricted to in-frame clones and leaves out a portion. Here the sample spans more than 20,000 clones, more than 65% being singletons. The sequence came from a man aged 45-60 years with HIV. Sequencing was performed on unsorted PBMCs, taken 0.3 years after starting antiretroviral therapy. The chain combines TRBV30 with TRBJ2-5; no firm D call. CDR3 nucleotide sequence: TGTGCCTGGATACGTTCCGAGACCCAGTACTTC. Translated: CAWIRSETQYF.